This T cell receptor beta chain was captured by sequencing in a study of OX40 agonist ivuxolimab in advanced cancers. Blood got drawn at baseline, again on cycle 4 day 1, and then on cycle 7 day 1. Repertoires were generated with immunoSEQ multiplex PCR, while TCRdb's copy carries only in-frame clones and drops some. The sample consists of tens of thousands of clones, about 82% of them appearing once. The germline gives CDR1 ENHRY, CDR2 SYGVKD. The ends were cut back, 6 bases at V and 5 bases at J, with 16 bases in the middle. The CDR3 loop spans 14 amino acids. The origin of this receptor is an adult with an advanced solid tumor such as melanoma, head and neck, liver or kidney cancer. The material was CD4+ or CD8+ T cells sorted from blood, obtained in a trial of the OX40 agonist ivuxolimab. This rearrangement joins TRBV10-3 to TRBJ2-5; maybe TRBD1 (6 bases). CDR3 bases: TGTGCCATCAGCACGGGGTCCCAGGGGGAGACCCAGTACTTC. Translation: CAISTGSQGETQYF.